The 28 T cell receptor beta chains below were found in one sample sequenced in a study of blood T cell repertoires in COVID-19. Assay: immunoSEQ multiplex PCR; the TCRdb copy retains only in-frame clones and omits some. Among about 440,000 clones listed, about 90% were seen once. The sequencing input was PBMCs or T cells enriched from blood (not recorded which). The origin of the receptors is a woman younger than 30 with acute COVID-19.

The chain carries TRBV28 and TRBJ1-5; no clear D. There are 12 residues in the CDR3. CDR1 and CDR2 from the germline V gene are MDHEN and SYDVKM. V lost 3 bases, J lost 8 bases, and 8 bases lay in between. The CDR3, as DNA: TGTGCCAGCAGTTTCCGAGCGGAGCCCCAGCATTTT. Its protein is CASSFRAEPQHF.

This clone came up once. The rearrangement uses TRBV5-1 and TRBJ1-2; tentatively, D is TRBD1 (5 bases). The length of the CDR3 is 15 residues. Germline CDR1 and CDR2: SGHRS and YFSETQ. V lost 0 bases and J lost 4, with 13 bases in between. The DNA for the CDR3 is TGCGCCAGCAGCTTGGTAGATGGCCAGGGCTATGGCTACACCTTC. Its protein product is CASSLVDGQGYGYTF.

The rearrangement joins TRBV6-2 or TRBV6-3 to TRBJ1-5; no reliable D call. Germline CDR1 MNHEY, CDR2 SVGEGT. Trimming removed 2 bases at V and 3 bases at J, with 5 bases between. This CDR3 has 13 amino acids. This chain's CDR3 is CASSYRVNQPQHF. CDR3 bases: TGTGCCAGCAGTTACCGGGTCAATCAGCCCCAGCATTTT.

V is TRBV3-1 (or the pseudogene TRBV3-2) and J is TRBJ2-1; 16 bases match TRBD2. The V and J ends lost 4 bases and 0 bases, in that order; junction bases with no gene match: 6. Germline lookup yields CDR1 LGHDT and CDR2 YNNKEL (reference sequence). This CDR3 is built from 19 residues. The CDR3 sequence is CASSRGGLAGGSSYNEQFF. The DNA for the CDR3 is TGTGCCAGCAGCCGCGGGGGACTAGCGGGGGGGAGCTCCTACAATGAGCAGTTCTTC.

This rearrangement joins TRBV5-8 to TRBJ2-7; D gene unclear. This CDR3 has 16 amino acids. Germline V lookup: CDR1 SGHTS, CDR2 YDEGEE. V shed 4 bases and J shed 0 bases, with 17 bases lying between them. The CDR3 spells CASSELKNSYSYEQYF. The CDR3 DNA sequence: TGTGCCAGCAGCGAGCTGAAAAACTCGTACTCCTACGAGCAGTACTTC.

V usage is TRBV19 and J usage is TRBJ2-2, with 12 bases aligning to TRBD2. Germline V gene lookup returns CDR1 LNHDA and CDR2 SQIVND (reference sequence). The V gene end was trimmed by 7 bases and the J gene end by 7 bases; junction bases not matched to a gene: 10. The CDR3 sequence is 16 residues long. The CDR3 loop is CASIETSGRGGGELFF. The CDR3 nucleotides read TGTGCCAGTATCGAGACTAGCGGGAGAGGAGGCGGGGAGCTGTTTTTT.

The chain combines TRBV27 with TRBJ2-7, with 9 bases identical to TRBD2. The germline CDR1 and CDR2 sequences are MNHEY and SMNVEV (reference sequence). V lost 4 bases, J lost 1 base, and 5 bases stayed unmatched. This CDR3 region has 15 residues. CDR3 nucleotide sequence: TGTGCCAGCAGTTCCCAGCGGGAGGTTTCCTACGAGCAGTACTTC. Translated: CASSSQREVSYEQYF.

The V call is TRBV5-1, the J call TRBJ1-1; D possibly corresponds to TRBD1 (5 bases). The CDR3 runs 16 residues. Germline V lookup: CDR1 SGHRS, CDR2 YFSETQ. Trimming removed 0 bases from V and 4 bases from J, with 16 bases in between. CDR3 in amino acids: CASSLAWGREVTEAFF. The CDR3 DNA sequence: TGCGCCAGCAGCTTGGCCTGGGGCAGGGAGGTCACTGAAGCTTTCTTT.

The chain couples TRBV5-6 to TRBJ2-7; D uncertain. V was shortened by 3 bases and J by 5 bases, with 12 bases between the two germline ends. CDR1 is SGHDT, CDR2 YYEEEE, per germline. This CDR3 spans 13 amino acids. CDR3: CASSSRFPHEQYF. DNA for the CDR3: TGTGCCAGCAGCTCCCGGTTTCCCCACGAGCAGTACTTC.

The V and J genes are TRBV7-2 and TRBJ1-5, with D maybe TRBD1 (5 bases). This CDR3 is built from 15 residues. The ends were cut back, 5 bases at V and 7 bases at J, with 18 bases in the middle. Germline-derived CDR1 and CDR2 are SGHTA and FQGNSA. CDR3 sequence (DNA): TGTGCCAGCAGCCCCCGTTGGGGCGCGGGGCAGCCCCAGCATTTT. Residues: CASSPRWGAGQPQHF.

The chain uses TRBV6-5 and TRBJ2-5; D remains ambiguous. The V gene's germline CDR1 is MNHEY and CDR2 SVGAGI. CDR3 length equals 14 residues. V was pared by 0 bases and J by 4 bases, with 9 bases between. CDR3 protein: CASSYSIVGETQYF. CDR3 nucleotides: TGTGCCAGCAGTTACTCGATCGTCGGAGAGACCCAGTACTTC.

V usage is TRBV27 and J usage is TRBJ2-1; TRBD2 matches at 11 bases. CDR3 length: 15 residues. V was pared by 4 bases and J by 13 bases, with 12 bases of the junction left unmatched. Germline CDR1 and CDR2: MNHEY and SMNVEV (reference sequence). The CDR3 DNA reads TGTGCCAGCAGTTCGCACCTCCTAGCGGGGGGACCCCAGTTCTTC. Protein: CASSSHLLAGGPQFF.

This chain links TRBV5-1 with TRBJ1-2; D remains unclear. The CDR3 covers 12 residues. V lost 5 bases to trimming and J lost 7 bases, with 12 bases between them. Germline V gene lookup returns CDR1 SGHRS and CDR2 YFSETQ. The chain's CDR3 is CASRSEGAGYTF. In DNA, the CDR3 is TGCGCCAGCAGATCAGAGGGTGCTGGCTACACCTTC.

V is TRBV7-3 and J is TRBJ1-2; D gene unclear. CDR1 SGHTA and CDR2 FQGTGA come from the germline V gene. V was shortened by 5 bases and J by 8 bases, with 9 bases between the two germline ends. This CDR3 has 11 residues. The CDR3 loop is CASSGGEGYTF. The CDR3 region has the DNA TGTGCCAGCAGCGGAGGAGAAGGCTACACCTTC.

V usage is TRBV7-2 and J usage is TRBJ1-4; 10 nucleotides align to TRBD1. The CDR3 totals 16 residues. Trimming at V came to 6 bases and at J to 6 bases, leaving 10 bases not matched to a gene. CDR1 is SGHTA, CDR2 FQGNSA, per germline. The CDR3 here is CASSRQRTGGDEKLFF. DNA of the CDR3: TGTGCCAGCAGTCGCCAACGGACAGGGGGAGATGAAAAACTGTTTTTT.

The rearrangement joins TRBV6-5 to TRBJ2-4, with D perhaps TRBD1 (6 bases). The germline V and J ends were trimmed by 8 bases and 3 bases, with 11 bases remaining between them. The CDR3 is made up of 13 amino acids. Germline lookup yields CDR1 MNHEY and CDR2 SVGAGI. For the CDR3, the DNA is TGTGCCAGCTTGGACAGTGACAAAAACATTCAGTACTTC. Protein sequence: CASLDSDKNIQYF.

The rearrangement uses TRBV12-5 and TRBJ2-3, with a tentative D call TRBD2 (6 bases). V shed 6 bases and J shed 1 base, with 14 bases lying between them. The CDR3 covers 15 residues. CDR1 and CDR2 from the germline V gene are LGHNT and FRNRAP. The CDR3 loop reads CASGPGDGRTDTQYF. Written as DNA, the CDR3 is TGTGCTAGTGGACCGGGGGACGGCCGCACAGATACGCAGTATTTT.

The chain is built from TRBV12-3 or TRBV12-4 and TRBJ1-2; D is uncertain. V gave up 6 bases and J gave up 0 bases, with 8 bases separating them. This CDR3 contains 13 residues. CDR3 in amino acids: CASRVHSNYGYTF. The DNA for the CDR3 is TGTGCCAGCAGGGTACATTCTAACTATGGCTACACCTTC.

This chain links TRBV11-2 with TRBJ1-3; D perhaps matches TRBD1 (5 bases). V shed 1 base and J shed 3 bases, with 16 bases lying between them. There are 17 residues in the CDR3. CDR1 and CDR2 from the germline V gene are SGHAT and FQNNGV. Here the CDR3 reads CASSLVGGAPRGNTIYF. The CDR3 bases are TGTGCCAGCAGCTTAGTTGGAGGGGCCCCTCGTGGAAACACCATATATTTT.

This clone has just a few counts. This sequence joins TRBV10-3 and TRBJ1-1; 7 nucleotides line up with TRBD1. Per the germline V gene, CDR1 is ENHRY and CDR2 is SYGVKD. The CDR3 is 14 residues long. The V segment lost 4 bases and the J segment 3 bases; nucleotides outside the gene matches: 5. The CDR3 loop is CAISGGQSDTEAFF. The CDR3 DNA follows: TGTGCCATCAGTGGGGGACAGTCAGACACTGAAGCTTTCTTT.

This clone occurred once. The chain combines TRBV23-1 with TRBJ1-1; 8 bases are a match to TRBD1. TRBV23-1 is noted as an ORF with a role that remains uncertain. CDR3 length: 18 residues. V shed 2 bases and J 3 bases; nucleotides not matched to a gene: 14. CDR3 DNA sequence: TGCGCCAGCAGTCAAACAGCCCTAAGGACAGGGAGGTACACTGAAGCTTTCTTT. Protein: CASSQTALRTGRYTEAFF.

The chain couples TRBV18 to TRBJ2-1; 11 nucleotides match TRBD2. With 5 bases clipped from V and 6 bases from J, the junction kept 6 bases outside the gene matches. This CDR3 has 15 residues. Looked up from germline, CDR1 is KGHSH and CDR2 is LQKENI. The CDR3 is CASSSGLAVINEQFF. In DNA form, the CDR3 reads TGTGCCAGCTCATCGGGACTAGCGGTTATCAATGAGCAGTTCTTC.

V usage is TRBV4-1 and J usage is TRBJ2-7; tentatively, D is TRBD2 (6 bases). The CDR3 loop spans 14 amino acids. Deletions cut 3 bases from V and 7 bases from J, with 16 bases between. Per the germline V gene, CDR1 is MGHRA and CDR2 is YSYEKL. CDR3 coding DNA: TGCGCCAGCAGCCAGGAACCCAGACTAGGGGAGCAGTACTTC. This encodes CASSQEPRLGEQYF.

The rearrangement links TRBV27 to TRBJ1-6; no reliable D call. Germline values: CDR1 MNHEY, CDR2 SMNVEV (reference sequence). V lost 8 bases, J lost 4 bases, and 12 bases lay in between. This CDR3 contains 14 residues. The CDR3 protein is CASSPSYYNSPLHF. The CDR3 DNA reads as TGTGCCAGCTCTCCGTCTTATTATAATTCACCCCTCCACTTT.

CDR3 bases: TGTGCCAGCAGTTCCCCCGGGACAGGGGATGAAAAACTGTTTTTT. Amino acids: CASSSPGTGDEKLFF. The rearrangement joins TRBV28 to TRBJ1-4; TRBD1 matches 10 bases. Germline V CDR1 and CDR2: MDHEN, SYDVKM. CDR3 length: 15 residues. Trimming cost V 4 bases and J 6 bases; bases outside gene matches: 5.

This clone was recorded once. The chain is built from TRBV5-1 and TRBJ2-1, with 7 bases lining up with TRBD1. The V and J ends lost 4 bases and 6 bases, in that order; junction bases with no gene match: 10. The germline gives CDR1 SGHRS, CDR2 YFSETQ. The CDR3 length is 15 residues. CDR3 sequence reads: CASSPQTGISNEQFF. The CDR3 DNA follows: TGCGCCAGCAGCCCCCAGACAGGGATAAGCAATGAGCAGTTCTTC.

This clone showed up just once. The chain is built from TRBV5-4 and TRBJ2-3; 8 bases map to TRBD2. This CDR3 spans 15 amino acids. Germline CDR1 SGHNT, CDR2 YYREEE (reference sequence). The J segment lost 2 bases and the V segment lost 5 bases, leaving 7 bases of the junction unmatched. For the CDR3, the DNA is TGTGCCAGCAGGTCCGGGACTAGAAACACAGATACGCAGTATTTT. Translated, it gives CASRSGTRNTDTQYF.

J is TRBJ2-5 and V is TRBV28; no definite D call. Trimming left V 7 bases short and J 7 bases short, with 10 bases between. Germline values: CDR1 MDHEN, CDR2 SYDVKM. CDR3 length equals 11 residues. Here the CDR3 DNA reads TGTGCCAGCATTTCGGTCTCGACCCAGTACTTC. Translation gives CASISVSTQYF.